This record concerns one TCR beta chain sequence. This receptor's antigen is unknown. No much larger clonotype is one base removed from it; base qualities were not supplied. The CDR3 goes from the cysteine to the phenylalanine over 14 residues. Of the read, only the CDR3 DNA is kept; its 42 bases are in frame from base 1. V drops 1 base and J drops 4 bases, leaving 11 bases in between. CDR1 and CDR2 were assigned from the germline V gene as SGHVS and FQNEAQ. TCR CDR3 regions were amplified from genomic DNA by multiplex PCR using the deep immunoSEQ assay. Extracted genomic DNA from each cell subset was distributed evenly across all wells of several immunoSEQ 96-well plates, and each plate was treated as a replicate. For unsorted PBMC, 300 ng genomic DNA, equal to roughly 32,000 T cell genomes, was loaded into each replicate PCR. Unsorted PBMC genomic DNA was sequenced across ten immunoSEQ deep assay plates. Purified libraries were quantified with a Qubit 3.0 fluorometer, sized on a Bioanalyzer 2100, and re-quantified with the KAPA Library Quantification kit. Each immunoSEQ 96-well plate was sequenced on its own single-read 150-cycle Illumina NextSeq 550 flow cell. Per the authors' processing: Because the immunoSEQ output held only junctional sequences and lacked quality scores, the filtering could not match the filtering applied to full-length reads. To assign V/J genes and CDR3, sequences were annotated against IMGT germline references using PyIR, a Python wrapper for IgBLAST v1.9. Reads were removed for weak V/J assignments (E-value above 1e-6), missing CDR3, stop codons, out-of-frame junctions, or ambiguous translated residues. A V3J clonotype was defined by an identical inferred V gene, J gene, and CDR3 amino acid sequence. The percentage overlap between two repertoires was calculated by dividing the number of shared unique clonotypes by the size of the smaller repertoire. RTK rarefaction, the Chao1 estimator, and Recon v2.1 estimates of unobserved clonotypes were used to assess repertoire richness. TCRdb limited this immuneACCESS table to in-frame rearrangements with V and J called. A share of clones is missing; checked studies link under half to unresolved V genes, and the rest is unexplained. V, J and clone size reflect that table, while D and trimming were determined from the DNA. The sample contains fewer than 650,000 clones, around 77% of them found a single time. The leading ten clones occupy 12% of the sample.

The sample comes from a study of shared clonotypes between healthy human individuals (TCRdb year 2020). Turning to the overall study: Two women and a few men aged 18 to 49 years were included in the cohort. The study deeply sequenced blood TCR repertoires of 5 or 6 healthy adults to estimate repertoire size and the extent of clonotype sharing between individuals. Between about 0.85 and 8.9 billion PBMCs per donor were obtained by leukapheresis. Libraries were prepared and TCR repertoires were sequenced by different laboratories using diverse techniques, in order to increase sequencing depth and limit assay-specific biases. What the work shows at the level of the full study, not this receptor alone: Based on pairwise subsampling, the degree of clonotype sharing among donors was expected to be affected by sequencing depth. Because the study included only a small number of donors, the genetic and exposure-history diversity represented was limited. Sampling was limited to blood, and TCR repertoires in tissue likely differ from TCR repertoires in blood.

The donors were healthy, HIV-negative adults who had no recently reported acute infections or vaccinations. Only Caucasian adults living in Nashville, Tennessee, USA were represented among the donors. For unsorted samples, tens of millions of PBMCs were counted and genomic DNA was extracted with the QIAamp DNA Blood Mini kit. Blood was collected by leukapheresis, and PBMCs were isolated by Ficoll-Histopaque density gradient centrifugation and then cryopreserved in liquid nitrogen vapor phase. The chain joins TRBV7-8 to TRBJ2-7; tentative D gene TRBD1, with 6 bases matching. Material for sequencing was PBMCs. The receptor's source is a woman in her thirties or forties in good health. Some clones in this sample may be carry-over from other donors' samples. The nucleotide sequence is TGTGCCAGCAGCTTAGACGCCAGGGGATACGAGCAGTACTTC. The resulting protein is CASSLDARGYEQYF.